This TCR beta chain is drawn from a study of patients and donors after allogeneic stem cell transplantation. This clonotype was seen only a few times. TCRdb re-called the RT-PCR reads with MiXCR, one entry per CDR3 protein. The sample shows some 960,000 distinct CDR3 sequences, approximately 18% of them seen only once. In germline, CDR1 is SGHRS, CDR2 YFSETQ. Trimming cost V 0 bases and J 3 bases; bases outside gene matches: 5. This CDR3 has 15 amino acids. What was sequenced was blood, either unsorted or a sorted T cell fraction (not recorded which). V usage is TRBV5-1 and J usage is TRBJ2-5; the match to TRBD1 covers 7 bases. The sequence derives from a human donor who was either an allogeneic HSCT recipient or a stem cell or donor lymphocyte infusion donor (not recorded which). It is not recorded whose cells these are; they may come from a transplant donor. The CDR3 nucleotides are TGCGCCAGCAGCTTGGCCGGGACAGATAAAGAGACCCAGTACTTC. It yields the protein CASSLAGTDKETQYF.